The 3 T cell receptor beta chains below come from one sample, sequenced in a study of regulatory T cells in long-lasting Graves disease. Documented time point: newly diagnosed GD, antithyroid drugs for less than 3 months. PBMCs provided the RNA from which the TCR library was made. For TCR beta, libraries came from iRepertoire HTBI primers and Arm-PCR of CDR3 regions. Each CDR3 protein is one row after TCRdb ran MiXCR on the multiplex PCR reads. The profile shows a few hundred thousand distinct CDR3 sequences, around 17% of them singletons. This same sample was also taken into another study, of T cells in Graves' hyperthyroidism and ophthalmopathy.

The sample consisted of peripheral blood mononuclear cells (PBMCs), taken at new diagnosis, from a patient treated with antithyroid drugs. All receptors derive from a woman between 18 and 29 years old with Graves disease.

The table lists this clonotype with many counts. This chain links TRBV2 with TRBJ1-6; D might be TRBD1 (6 bases). Germline V gene sequence: CDR1 SNHLY, CDR2 FYNNEI. There are 15 residues in the CDR3. Between the trimmed V and J ends, which lost 2 bases and 7 bases, there was a span of 12 bases. The CDR3 here is CASSESRGRNSPLHF. CDR3 DNA: TGTGCCAGCAGTGAATCCCGGGGGCGGAATTCACCCCTCCACTTT.

In its sample, this clonotype was seen many times. This rearrangement joins TRBV13 to TRBJ2-1; 8 nucleotides match TRBD2. The CDR3 sequence is 15 residues long. V was pared by 8 bases and J by 5 bases, with 11 bases of the junction left unmatched. The germline CDR1 and CDR2 sequences are PRHDT and FYEKMQ (reference sequence). The CDR3 DNA reads TGTGCCAGCGAGCCTCTTGGCGGGGGGAACAATGAGCAGTTCTTC. This sequence encodes CASEPLGGGNNEQFF. Combining the CDR3 with reference TRBV13 and TRBJ2-1 gives the whole variable domain AAGVIQSPRHLIKEKRETATLKCYPIPRHDTVYWYQQGPGQDPQFLISFYEKMQSDKGSIPDRFSAQQFSDYHSELNMSSLELGDSALYFCASEPLGGGNNEQFFGPGTRLTVL.

This clonotype was recorded many times. The V and J genes are TRBV7-9 and TRBJ2-5; D is unclear. The germline gives CDR1 SEHNR, CDR2 FQNEAQ (reference sequence). This CDR3 is 12 amino acids long. V lost 8 bases, J lost 2 bases, and 9 bases lay in between. CDR3 in amino acids: CASQVGQETQYF. The CDR3 nucleotides read TGTGCCAGCCAGGTCGGACAAGAGACCCAGTACTTC.